The 19 T cell receptor beta chains reported below all come from one sample, sequenced in a study of vaccination effects on CD4 cells after COVID-19. In the ViraFEST assay, antigen-specific CD4+ clonotypes were identified by expansion after peptide-pool stimulation. Isolating CD4+ T cells followed 9 to 10 days of culture. Participants were given two doses of BNT162b2 or mRNA-1273 vaccine. Some clones are missing from TCRdb's copy, which holds only in-frame ones; the method was immunoSEQ multiplex PCR. The sample contains some 74,000 clones, approximately 81% of which appear only once. These receptors have no known antigen. The sequencing here drew on CD4+ T cells from PBMCs cultured with HCoV-229E spike peptides, taken after COVID-19 vaccination. The receptors come from a human donor who received a COVID-19 vaccine.

This chain uses TRBV5-1 with TRBJ2-1; the D call may be TRBD1 or TRBD2 (5 bases each). V was clipped by 4 bases and J by 0 bases, with 20 bases between them. Germline V gene data show CDR1 as SGHRS and CDR2 as YFSETQ. The CDR3 runs 18 residues. The CDR3 sequence is CASSVGALDGISYNEQFF. The CDR3 DNA follows: TGCGCCAGCAGCGTCGGGGCCCTAGACGGGATCTCCTACAATGAGCAGTTCTTC.

The chain recombines TRBV11-3 with TRBJ1-3; D not resolved. The V and J ends lost 5 bases and 4 bases respectively, with 9 bases between them. Germline lookup yields CDR1 SGHNT and CDR2 YENEEA. The CDR3 is 13 amino acids. CDR3 region: CASSRGSGNTIYF. Here the CDR3 DNA reads TGTGCCAGCAGCCGCGGATCAGGAAACACCATATATTTT.

The rearrangement joins TRBV4-1 to TRBJ2-5; 7 nucleotides align to TRBD1. This CDR3 is built from 16 residues. The V and J ends lost 1 base and 1 base, in that order; junction bases with no gene match: 6. Germline-derived CDR1 and CDR2 are MGHRA and YSYEKL. The CDR3, as DNA: TGCGCCAGCAGCCAAGTTGGGGGACAGATCCAAGAGACCCAGTACTTC. Its protein product is CASSQVGGQIQETQYF.

The V call is TRBV10-2, the J call TRBJ1-5; no reliable D call. The length of the CDR3 is 12 residues. The V end was cut by 3 bases, the J end by 3 bases, with 3 bases between. From germline, CDR1 is WSHSY and CDR2 SAAADI. CDR3 in amino acids: CASSDPNQPQHF. CDR3 DNA sequence: TGCGCCAGCAGTGACCCCAATCAGCCCCAGCATTTT.

The chain employs TRBV5-1 and TRBJ1-1; TRBD1 matches 7 bases. The CDR3 covers 14 residues. V lost 2 bases, J lost 1 base, and 2 bases stayed unmatched. Germline CDR1 SGHRS, CDR2 YFSETQ. As DNA, the CDR3 is TGCGCCAGCAGCTTCGGGACAGAGAACACTGAAGCTTTCTTT. Its translation is CASSFGTENTEAFF.

The table lists this clone with a few counts. The gene calls are TRBV30 and TRBJ1-4, with no clear D. CDR1 is GTSNPN, CDR2 SVGIG, per germline (reference sequence). The CDR3 totals 14 residues. Trimming took 1 base from V and 7 from J, leaving 13 bases between them. DNA of the CDR3: TGTGCCTGGAGTGGCTCCACGGGGAGTGAAAAACTGTTTTTT. Translated: CAWSGSTGSEKLFF.

The chain employs TRBV15 and TRBJ2-2, with unresolved D. Germline V gene data show CDR1 as LNHNV and CDR2 as YYDKDF (reference sequence). The CDR3 loop spans 15 amino acids. V lost 1 base, J lost 3 bases, and 9 bases lay in between. The CDR3 DNA sequence: TGTGCCACCAGCAGAGCGTTAGCAGACACCGGGGAGCTGTTTTTT. It specifies CATSRALADTGELFF. Full variable domain (missing parts from reference TRBV15 and TRBJ2-2): DAMVIQNPRYQVTQFGKPVTLSCSQTLNHNVMYWYQQKSSQAPKLLFHYYDKDFNNEADTPDNFQSRRPNTSFCFLDIRSPGLGDTAMYLCATSRALADTGELFFGEGSRLTVL.

This chain joins TRBV7-8 and TRBJ1-3; TRBD1 matches 7 bases. CDR1 and CDR2 from the germline V gene are SGHVS and FQNEAQ. V trimming: 4 bases; J trimming: 8 bases; junction bases outside the gene matches: 11. The CDR3 runs 15 residues. DNA of the CDR3: TGTGCCAGCAGCTGGGGGAGACAGGGAGGGGACACCATATATTTT. This encodes CASSWGRQGGDTIYF. Drawing the rest from reference TRBV7-8 and TRBJ1-3, the complete variable domain is GAGVSQSPRYKVAKRGQDVALRCDPISGHVSLFWYQQALGQGPEFLTYFQNEAQLDKSGLPSDRFFAERPEGSVSTLKIQRTQQEDSAVYLCASSWGRQGGDTIYFGEGSWLTVV.

This chain uses TRBV19 with TRBJ1-2; 7 nucleotides align to TRBD1. This CDR3 comprises 13 residues. CDR1 and CDR2 (germline): LNHDA, SQIVND (reference sequence). The V gene end was trimmed by 5 bases and the J gene end by 8 bases; junction bases not matched to a gene: 8. The CDR3 protein is CASSLRQGGGYTF. As DNA, the CDR3 is TGTGCCAGTAGTCTCAGACAGGGTGGCGGCTACACCTTC.

The chain is built from TRBV6-5 and TRBJ1-1; D gene ambiguous. The CDR3 runs 15 residues. Germline CDR1 and CDR2: MNHEY and SVGAGI. The germline V and J ends were trimmed by 7 bases and 0 bases, with 15 bases remaining between them. The CDR3 loop reads CASTLDGRMNTEAFF. As DNA, the CDR3 is TGTGCCAGCACTTTGGACGGGCGGATGAACACTGAAGCTTTCTTT.

This sequence joins TRBV7-2 and TRBJ2-3, with D possibly matching TRBD1 (6 bases). Germline V gene lookup returns CDR1 SGHTA and CDR2 FQGNSA. The CDR3 totals 16 residues. Trimming shortened V by 5 bases and J by 2 bases, and 17 bases separated the two germline ends. Here the CDR3 DNA reads TGTGCCAGCAGCCCTCCCCCGGGACAAATCACAGATACGCAGTATTTT. The encoded protein is CASSPPPGQITDTQYF.

The V and J genes are TRBV13 and TRBJ1-2; possible D gene TRBD1, 6 bases. The CDR3 runs 12 residues. Germline V CDR1 and CDR2: PRHDT, FYEKMQ (reference sequence). With 5 bases removed from V and 7 bases from J, the gap between germline ends came to 11 bases. In DNA form, the CDR3 reads TGTGCCAGCAGCCTCCCAGGGGCTGGCTACACCTTC. This gives the protein CASSLPGAGYTF.

The CDR3: CASRRDPESGELFF. The CDR3 DNA reads TGCGCCAGCAGGCGGGACCCCGAGTCCGGGGAGCTGTTTTTT. The rearrangement links TRBV10-1 to TRBJ2-2; possible D gene TRBD2, 6 bases. Germline V lookup: CDR1 WNHNN, CDR2 SYGVQD (reference sequence). The CDR3 is 14 amino acids. Trimming cost V 6 bases and J 6 bases, with 14 bases left between them.

This chain connects TRBV20-1 to TRBJ2-3; the D gene is possibly TRBD2 (5 bases). Germline CDR1 reads DFQATT; CDR2 reads SNEGSKA (reference sequence). The CDR3 is made up of 14 amino acids. V gave up 3 bases and J gave up 0 bases, with 10 bases separating them. The CDR3 sequence is CSASRDSSTDTQYF. The CDR3 DNA sequence: TGCAGTGCTAGTCGGGATAGTAGCACAGATACGCAGTATTTT.

Only one count was recorded for this clone. The V call is TRBV4-3, the J call TRBJ1-1, with 8 bases fitting TRBD1. After removal of 2 bases from V and 11 bases from J, the junction contained 4 bases not matched to a gene. This CDR3 has 12 amino acids. Germline-derived CDR1 and CDR2 are LGHNA and YSLEER. CDR3 bases: TGCGCCAGCAGCCAATTGACAGGGGCGGCTTTCTTT. Translation gives CASSQLTGAAFF.

This clone was detected a few times. The CDR3 DNA follows: TGTGCCAGCAGCTTCTTTTCAGATACGCAGTATTTT. It codes for CASSFFSDTQYF. V usage is TRBV7-2 and J usage is TRBJ2-3; D is uncertain. Germline V lookup: CDR1 SGHTA, CDR2 FQGNSA. Trimming left V 3 bases short and J 4 bases short, with 5 bases between. The CDR3 loop spans 12 amino acids.

The chain recombines TRBV7-3 with TRBJ1-6; TRBD1 might be the D (6 bases). The germline V and J ends were trimmed by 5 bases and 8 bases, with 13 bases remaining between them. CDR3 size: 14 residues. The germline V gene has CDR1 SGHTA and CDR2 FQGTGA. CDR3 coding DNA: TGTGCCAGCAGCCTACAGGGACGAGATTCACCCCTCCACTTT. Translating it yields CASSLQGRDSPLHF.

A few counts support this clone. This chain connects TRBV7-2 to TRBJ1-3, with a possible D match to TRBD1 (5 bases). Germline V gene sequence: CDR1 SGHTA, CDR2 FQGNSA. The CDR3 extends over 14 amino acids. The V end was cut by 4 bases, the J end by 0 bases, with 7 bases between. The CDR3 loop is CASSSRVSGNTIYF. The CDR3 DNA sequence: TGTGCCAGCAGCTCCAGGGTCTCTGGAAACACCATATATTTT.

The rearrangement links TRBV2 to TRBJ2-3, with D perhaps assigned TRBD1 or TRBD2 (6 bases each). Germline loops: CDR1 SNHLY, CDR2 FYNNEI. Trimming removed 9 bases at V and 6 bases at J, with 13 bases between. This CDR3 comprises 12 residues. CDR3 bases: TGTGCCAGACAGGGAGGAGGGGATACGCAGTATTTT. Protein product: CARQGGGDTQYF.